The next 10 T cell receptor beta chains were all read from a single sample in a study of blood T cell repertoires in COVID-19. Profiling relied on immunoSEQ multiplex PCR, and the TCRdb table lists in-frame clones only, not all of them. The data contain approximately 210,000 clones, 70% to 90% of them seen just once; the ten biggest clones take up 3.5% to 5.5%. Sequencing was performed on PBMCs or T cells enriched from blood (not recorded which). The origin of the receptors is a man under 40 with acute COVID-19.

This clone was recorded many times. The J gene is TRBJ1-1, the V gene TRBV12-5; 9 nucleotides agree with TRBD1. J gave up 6 bases and V 0 bases, and 5 bases lay outside the gene matches. The germline V gene encodes CDR1 LGHNT and CDR2 FRNRAP. This CDR3 spans 15 amino acids. This CDR3 is CASGLVQGANAEAFF. The CDR3 nucleotides are TGTGCTAGTGGTTTGGTACAGGGGGCAAACGCTGAAGCTTTCTTT.

This chain uses TRBV2 with TRBJ1-6; D remains unclear. Trimming removed 3 bases from V and 6 bases from J, with 12 bases in between. In germline, CDR1 is SNHLY, CDR2 FYNNEI. This CDR3 comprises 15 residues. The CDR3 bases are TGTGCCAGCAGTGATTCGGGTTTGGGTAATTCACCCCTCCACTTT. Its protein is CASSDSGLGNSPLHF.

The chain combines TRBV11-3 with TRBJ2-7; D perhaps matches TRBD2 (6 bases). The CDR3 sequence is 20 residues long. V was shortened by 0 bases and J by 0 bases, with 24 bases between the two germline ends. From germline, CDR1 is SGHNT and CDR2 YENEEA. The chain's CDR3 is CASSLDLLTTRDCSSYEQYF. CDR3 DNA: TGTGCCAGCAGCTTAGACCTTCTTACAACAAGGGACTGCAGCTCCTACGAGCAGTACTTC.

In its sample, this clone was seen many times. V usage is TRBV9 and J usage is TRBJ2-5, with a weak D call TRBD2 (5 bases). The ends were cut back, 0 bases at V and 4 bases at J, with 10 bases in the middle. The CDR3 sequence is 14 residues long. From germline, CDR1 is SGDLS and CDR2 YYNGEE. The CDR3 DNA reads TGTGCCAGCAGCGTAGGCAGTGGAGGAGAGACCCAGTACTTC. The encoded protein is CASSVGSGGETQYF.

The chain recombines TRBV6-5 with TRBJ1-3; D might be TRBD1 (5 bases). This CDR3 comprises 15 residues. V gave up 5 bases and J gave up 0 bases, with 11 bases separating them. Germline V gene lookup returns CDR1 MNHEY and CDR2 SVGAGI. Here the CDR3 DNA reads TGTGCCAGCAGTACCTTGACAGTCTCTGGAAACACCATATATTTT. It translates to CASSTLTVSGNTIYF.

This chain connects TRBV20-1 to TRBJ2-3; TRBD2 might be the D (6 bases). The V and J ends lost 3 bases and 3 bases respectively, with 16 bases between them. Germline V gene sequence: CDR1 DFQATT, CDR2 SNEGSKA (reference sequence). The CDR3 sequence is 15 residues long. The CDR3 bases are TGCAGTGCTAGTTACTTCTCGGAGGGGACAGATACGCAGTATTTT. This sequence encodes CSASYFSEGTDTQYF.

This sequence joins TRBV5-4 and TRBJ2-7; a weak D match, TRBD1 (6 bases). Trimming took off 4 bases at V and 7 bases at J, with 21 bases between the two ends. Germline-derived CDR1 and CDR2 are SGHNT and YYREEE (reference sequence). The CDR3 contains 15 residues. The CDR3 sequence is CASSDIRDNSFEQYF. CDR3 bases: TGTGCCAGCAGCGATATCCGGGACAATTCTTTTGAGCAGTACTTC.

This clone has just one count. This chain joins TRBV30 and TRBJ1-1, with a possible D match to TRBD1 (5 bases). This CDR3 contains 14 residues. Per germline, CDR1 GTSNPN and CDR2 SVGIG (reference sequence). V shed 4 bases and J shed 3 bases, with 15 bases lying between them. The CDR3 protein is CAWTKEGRDTEAFF. The CDR3 DNA reads as TGTGCCTGGACCAAGGAGGGGAGGGACACTGAAGCTTTCTTT.

The rearrangement links TRBV5-6 to TRBJ1-2; no clear D gene. V was pared by 0 bases and J by 2 bases, with 5 bases between. CDR1 SGHDT and CDR2 YYEEEE come from the germline V gene. The CDR3 is made up of 13 amino acids. DNA of the CDR3: TGTGCCAGCAGCTTGGGGGAGAACTATGGCTACACCTTC. This translates into CASSLGENYGYTF.

The gene calls are TRBV30 and TRBJ1-6, with D possibly TRBD1 on 5 matching bases. V was cut by 2 bases and J by 7 bases, with 6 bases left in between. Germline values: CDR1 GTSNPN, CDR2 SVGIG (reference sequence). The CDR3 is 12 amino acids. CDR3 DNA sequence: TGTGCCTGGAGTAAGGGGAATTCACCCCTCCACTTT. Translated: CAWSKGNSPLHF.